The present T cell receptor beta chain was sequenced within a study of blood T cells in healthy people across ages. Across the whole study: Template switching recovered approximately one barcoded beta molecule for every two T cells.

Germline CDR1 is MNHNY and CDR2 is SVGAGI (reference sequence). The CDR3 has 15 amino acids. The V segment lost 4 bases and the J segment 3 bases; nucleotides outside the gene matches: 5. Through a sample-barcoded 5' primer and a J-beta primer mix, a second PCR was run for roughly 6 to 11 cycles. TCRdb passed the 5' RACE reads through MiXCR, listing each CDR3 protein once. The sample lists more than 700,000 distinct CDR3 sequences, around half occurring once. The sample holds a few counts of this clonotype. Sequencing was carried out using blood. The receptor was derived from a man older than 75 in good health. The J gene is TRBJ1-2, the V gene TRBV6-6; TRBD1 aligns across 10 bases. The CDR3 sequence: CASSLRQGADYGYTF. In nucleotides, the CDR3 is TGTGCCAGCAGTTTACGACAGGGGGCGGACTATGGCTACACCTTC.